The clone carrying this T cell receptor (beta chain) has ten or more counts. Its target is not known. These data are taken from a study of CD8 T cells in ankylosing spondylitis. General study findings and limits: Ankylosing spondylitis blood appeared to be characterized by a TCR beta motif of roughly eight highly homologous variants.

Looked up from germline, CDR1 is SGDLS and CDR2 is YYNGEE. This CDR3 has 15 amino acids. J gave up 8 bases and V 4 bases, and 9 bases lay outside the gene matches. TCRdb recomputed calls from the 5' RACE reads with MiXCR, one row per CDR3 protein. The sample lists fewer than 550,000 distinct CDR3 sequences, approximately 5.3% occurring once. This TCR was sampled from a male donor with ankylosing spondylitis. Sequenced material: blood, either unsorted or a sorted T cell fraction (not recorded which). The chain employs TRBV9 and TRBJ1-2, with 12 positions matching TRBD1. The CDR3 spells CASSFGTGGVEGYTF. The CDR3 coding sequence is TGTGCCAGCAGCTTCGGGACAGGGGGCGTAGAAGGCTACACCTTC.